This T cell receptor beta chain was documented in a study of identical twins. General study findings and limits: Reduced insertions were recorded for abundant cord blood beta clonotypes, with no such pattern in memory repertoires. Twin-shared out-of-frame alpha sequences showed excess low generation probability.

A single record per CDR3 protein comes from TCRdb applying MiXCR to the 5' RACE reads. The data show 350,000 or so distinct CDR3 sequences, approximately 13% seen once. The junction had 5 bases not matched to a gene; V was cut back by 4 bases and J by 1 base. The CDR3 totals 16 residues. The germline V gene encodes CDR1 LGHNA and CDR2 YNFKEQ. No donor was unhealthy or non-Caucasian. This clonotype was counted a few times. Its antigen is not known. The same sample was also used in a study of yellow fever vaccine responses in identical twins. That report notes: Each twin's T cell response to the vaccine was reported to look partly convergent and partly personalized.

V and J are TRBV4-2 and TRBJ2-3; 10 bases fit TRBD2. Sequencing was done on a sample of CD8+ T cells sorted from blood. The TCR comes from a woman under 30 in good health. The CDR3 DNA follows: TGTGCCAGCAGCCGAAAACTAGCGGGGCGCACAGATACGCAGTATTTT. It translates to CASSRKLAGRTDTQYF.